The T cell receptor beta chain described here comes from a study of beta chain features in type 1 diabetes. For the study at large: Across all samples, roughly 100,000,000 sorted cells were examined. Study-wide points: All four CD4+ subsets from Type 1 diabetes patients carried moderately but significantly shorter TCRB CDR3s.

The whole isolated RNA underwent reverse transcription, so sequencing captured expressed TCRB transcripts. TCRdb keeps only in-frame clones here, not all; method: immunoSEQ multiplex PCR. The repertoire includes 680,000 or so clones, around 15% of them detected once, and about 0.02% sits in the top ten. Concerning this clone: The target antigen is unknown.

V lost 4 bases and J 3 bases, leaving 16 bases between the germline ends. This CDR3 has 15 amino acids. Germline V gene sequence: CDR1 LGHNA, CDR2 YNFKEQ. The material sequenced was naive CD4+ T cells from blood. The chain combines TRBV4-2 with TRBJ2-7; perhaps D is TRBD1 or TRBD2 (5 bases each). This TCR derives from a man in his late teens or twenties with type 1 diabetes. The CDR3 DNA follows: TGTGCCAGCAGCCCCGGATCCGGGACCTTCTACGAGCAGTACTTC. This encodes CASSPGSGTFYEQYF.